These T cell receptor beta chains were read from a single sample in a study of shared clonotypes between healthy human individuals. Some clones are missing from TCRdb's copy, which holds only in-frame ones; the method was immunoSEQ multiplex PCR. The sample consists of millions of clones, 90% to 95% of them appearing once. Sequencing was done on a sample of naive CD4+ T cells sorted from blood. The receptors were sampled from a man between 18 and 35 years old in good health. Each CDR3 is given without its conserved first and last residue.

V gene: TRBV6-1
J gene: TRBJ1-3
CDR3 protein: ASSQDRGDTIY

V gene: TRBV5-4
J gene: TRBJ2-3
CDR3 protein: ASSPSGGDTDTQY

V gene: TRBV10-3
J gene: TRBJ2-1
CDR3 protein: AITDTSGGPYNEQF

V gene: TRBV5-1
J gene: TRBJ1-5
CDR3 protein: ASSLEGVSNQPQH

V gene: TRBV6-6
J gene: TRBJ2-2
CDR3 protein: ASNRLAPIGELF

V gene: TRBV30
J gene: TRBJ1-5
CDR3 protein: AWSLSATAGNQPQH

V gene: TRBV6-5
J gene: TRBJ2-3
CDR3 protein: ASSYSTSTDTQY

V gene: TRBV28
J gene: TRBJ1-2
CDR3 protein: ASRPGGVLYGYT

V gene: TRBV19
J gene: TRBJ2-4
CDR3 protein: ASRDRKGKNIQY

V gene: TRBV6-6
J gene: TRBJ2-6
CDR3 protein: ASTETILRNVLT

V gene: TRBV30
J gene: NA
CDR3 protein: AWRGDRVYEQY

V gene: TRBV5-1
J gene: TRBJ2-7
CDR3 protein: ASSRITGTEQY

V gene: TRBV10-3
J gene: TRBJ1-4
CDR3 protein: AISESDWSESNEKLF

V gene: TRBV9
J gene: TRBJ1-4
CDR3 protein: ASSATGVNEKLF

V gene: TRBV7-9
J gene: TRBJ2-1
CDR3 protein: ASSANEQF

V gene: TRBV9
J gene: TRBJ2-2
CDR3 protein: ASSVAGSTGELF

V gene: TRBV9
J gene: TRBJ2-7
CDR3 protein: ASSVAASGISEQY

V gene: TRBV7-2
J gene: TRBJ2-7
CDR3 protein: ASSLPGGAYEQY

V gene: TRBV25-1
J gene: TRBJ1-1
CDR3 protein: ASSGGQRNTEAF

V gene: TRBV7-2
J gene: TRBJ2-7
CDR3 protein: ATKRGTGSYEQY

V gene: TRBV15
J gene: TRBJ2-7
CDR3 protein: ATSPTGFGSYEQY

V gene: TRBV30
J gene: TRBJ1-1
CDR3 protein: AWSSRRTANTEAF

V gene: TRBV6-5
J gene: TRBJ1-2
CDR3 protein: ASSGVQGYT

V gene: TRBV20-1
J gene: TRBJ2-7
CDR3 protein: RIGGSYEQY

V gene: TRBV28
J gene: TRBJ1-5
CDR3 protein: ASSFRDRVQPQH

V gene: TRBV14
J gene: TRBJ2-1
CDR3 protein: ASSRRDRGNDHEQF

V gene: TRBV19
J gene: TRBJ1-2
CDR3 protein: ASSTTPGTQNYRYT

V gene: TRBV28
J gene: TRBJ1-2
CDR3 protein: ASSLRRQDPNYGYT

V gene: TRBV5-1
J gene: TRBJ1-6
CDR3 protein: ASRRDRTSSYNSPLH

V gene: TRBV6-5
J gene: TRBJ2-7
CDR3 protein: AASSPYEQY

V gene: TRBV18
J gene: TRBJ1-1
CDR3 protein: ASSPGWGETEAF

V gene: TRBV28
J gene: TRBJ1-2
CDR3 protein: ASLGASNYGYT

V gene: TRBV10-3
J gene: TRBJ1-5
CDR3 protein: AISWTGANQPQH

V gene: TRBV6-1
J gene: TRBJ1-2
CDR3 protein: ASSPSGGTDYT

V gene: TRBV10-3
J gene: TRBJ2-2
CDR3 protein: ATTGGTGELF

V gene: TRBV5-6
J gene: TRBJ2-1
CDR3 protein: ASSLEGRVDTEQF

V gene: TRBV9
J gene: TRBJ2-4
CDR3 protein: ASSVDGRATDIQY

V gene: TRBV13
J gene: TRBJ2-7
CDR3 protein: ASSSRTSGYEQY

V gene: TRBV29-1
J gene: TRBJ2-5
CDR3 protein: SAADISGGETQY

V gene: TRBV5-1
J gene: TRBJ2-1
CDR3 protein: ASSPLTSGNNEQF

V gene: TRBV27
J gene: TRBJ2-5
CDR3 protein: ASSFRGETQY

V gene: TRBV13
J gene: TRBJ2-1
CDR3 protein: ASIQRVSGSSYNEQF

V gene: TRBV7-9
J gene: TRBJ2-3
CDR3 protein: ASSFISGSTDTQY

V gene: TRBV11-2
J gene: TRBJ2-7
CDR3 protein: ASRGGSFEQY

V gene: TRBV5-1
J gene: TRBJ2-7
CDR3 protein: ASTLGSGDEQY

V gene: TRBV5-4
J gene: TRBJ2-6
CDR3 protein: ASSLDSRSSGANVLT

V gene: TRBV5-1
J gene: TRBJ1-3
CDR3 protein: ASSLADNSGNTIY

V gene: TRBV30
J gene: TRBJ2-2
CDR3 protein: ACLASGGRTGELF

V gene: TRBV7-8
J gene: TRBJ2-5
CDR3 protein: ASSFLRGQETQY

V gene: TRBV30
J gene: TRBJ1-3
CDR3 protein: AWISGNTIY

V gene: TRBV5-6
J gene: TRBJ1-2
CDR3 protein: ASSLVGGFGYT

V gene: TRBV2
J gene: TRBJ1-4
CDR3 protein: ASSEYEKLF

V gene: TRBV10-1
J gene: TRBJ2-5
CDR3 protein: ASSAHPGLAGASEETQY

V gene: TRBV7-9
J gene: TRBJ1-2
CDR3 protein: ASSTRDIYGYT

V gene: TRBV5-1
J gene: TRBJ1-6
CDR3 protein: ASKDRLNSPLH

V gene: TRBV19
J gene: TRBJ2-5
CDR3 protein: ASSIRTGGEETQY

V gene: TRBV28
J gene: TRBJ1-6
CDR3 protein: ASSLPQNSPLH

V gene: TRBV20-1
J gene: TRBJ2-7
CDR3 protein: SAGQVEQY

V gene: TRBV10-3
J gene: TRBJ2-7
CDR3 protein: ATTSGRARDEQY